This T cell receptor (beta chain) was captured by sequencing in a study of cytomegalovirus exposure and HLA in healthy donors. Overall study findings and caveats: A later analysis found first-cohort TCR clusters tended to co-occur in the approximately 110 validation repertoires.

This CDR3 spans 16 amino acids. Germline CDR1 is MNHEY and CDR2 is SVGAGI. V dropped 0 bases and J dropped 0; count of bases not matched to a gene: 3. Concerning this clone: Antigen: not known.

Measured with immunoSEQ multiplex PCR; TCRdb has only the in-frame clones, and not every one. The sample yields about 130,000 clones, 82% seen once. Sequencing was performed on PBMCs. The V and J genes are TRBV6-5 and TRBJ1-1; 8 nucleotides agree with TRBD1. The source of this sequence is a man aged 25-40 years in good health and CMV-seropositive. The CDR3 reads CASSYSRDRLNTEAFF. The CDR3 nucleotides are TGTGCCAGCAGTTACTCACGGGACAGGTTGAACACTGAAGCTTTCTTT.